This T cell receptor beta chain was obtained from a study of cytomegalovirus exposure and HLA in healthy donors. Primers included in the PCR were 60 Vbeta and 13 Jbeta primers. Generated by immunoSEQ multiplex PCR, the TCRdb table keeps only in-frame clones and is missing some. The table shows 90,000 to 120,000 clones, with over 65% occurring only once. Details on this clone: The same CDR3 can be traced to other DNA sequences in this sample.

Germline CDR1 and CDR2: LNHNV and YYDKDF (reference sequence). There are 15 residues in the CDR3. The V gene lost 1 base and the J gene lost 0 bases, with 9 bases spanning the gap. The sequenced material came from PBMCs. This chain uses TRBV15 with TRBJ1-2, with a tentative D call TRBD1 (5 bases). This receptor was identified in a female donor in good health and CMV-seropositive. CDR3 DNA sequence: TGTGCCACCAGCAGAGGTCAGGGCTCTAACTATGGCTACACCTTC. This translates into CATSRGQGSNYGYTF.